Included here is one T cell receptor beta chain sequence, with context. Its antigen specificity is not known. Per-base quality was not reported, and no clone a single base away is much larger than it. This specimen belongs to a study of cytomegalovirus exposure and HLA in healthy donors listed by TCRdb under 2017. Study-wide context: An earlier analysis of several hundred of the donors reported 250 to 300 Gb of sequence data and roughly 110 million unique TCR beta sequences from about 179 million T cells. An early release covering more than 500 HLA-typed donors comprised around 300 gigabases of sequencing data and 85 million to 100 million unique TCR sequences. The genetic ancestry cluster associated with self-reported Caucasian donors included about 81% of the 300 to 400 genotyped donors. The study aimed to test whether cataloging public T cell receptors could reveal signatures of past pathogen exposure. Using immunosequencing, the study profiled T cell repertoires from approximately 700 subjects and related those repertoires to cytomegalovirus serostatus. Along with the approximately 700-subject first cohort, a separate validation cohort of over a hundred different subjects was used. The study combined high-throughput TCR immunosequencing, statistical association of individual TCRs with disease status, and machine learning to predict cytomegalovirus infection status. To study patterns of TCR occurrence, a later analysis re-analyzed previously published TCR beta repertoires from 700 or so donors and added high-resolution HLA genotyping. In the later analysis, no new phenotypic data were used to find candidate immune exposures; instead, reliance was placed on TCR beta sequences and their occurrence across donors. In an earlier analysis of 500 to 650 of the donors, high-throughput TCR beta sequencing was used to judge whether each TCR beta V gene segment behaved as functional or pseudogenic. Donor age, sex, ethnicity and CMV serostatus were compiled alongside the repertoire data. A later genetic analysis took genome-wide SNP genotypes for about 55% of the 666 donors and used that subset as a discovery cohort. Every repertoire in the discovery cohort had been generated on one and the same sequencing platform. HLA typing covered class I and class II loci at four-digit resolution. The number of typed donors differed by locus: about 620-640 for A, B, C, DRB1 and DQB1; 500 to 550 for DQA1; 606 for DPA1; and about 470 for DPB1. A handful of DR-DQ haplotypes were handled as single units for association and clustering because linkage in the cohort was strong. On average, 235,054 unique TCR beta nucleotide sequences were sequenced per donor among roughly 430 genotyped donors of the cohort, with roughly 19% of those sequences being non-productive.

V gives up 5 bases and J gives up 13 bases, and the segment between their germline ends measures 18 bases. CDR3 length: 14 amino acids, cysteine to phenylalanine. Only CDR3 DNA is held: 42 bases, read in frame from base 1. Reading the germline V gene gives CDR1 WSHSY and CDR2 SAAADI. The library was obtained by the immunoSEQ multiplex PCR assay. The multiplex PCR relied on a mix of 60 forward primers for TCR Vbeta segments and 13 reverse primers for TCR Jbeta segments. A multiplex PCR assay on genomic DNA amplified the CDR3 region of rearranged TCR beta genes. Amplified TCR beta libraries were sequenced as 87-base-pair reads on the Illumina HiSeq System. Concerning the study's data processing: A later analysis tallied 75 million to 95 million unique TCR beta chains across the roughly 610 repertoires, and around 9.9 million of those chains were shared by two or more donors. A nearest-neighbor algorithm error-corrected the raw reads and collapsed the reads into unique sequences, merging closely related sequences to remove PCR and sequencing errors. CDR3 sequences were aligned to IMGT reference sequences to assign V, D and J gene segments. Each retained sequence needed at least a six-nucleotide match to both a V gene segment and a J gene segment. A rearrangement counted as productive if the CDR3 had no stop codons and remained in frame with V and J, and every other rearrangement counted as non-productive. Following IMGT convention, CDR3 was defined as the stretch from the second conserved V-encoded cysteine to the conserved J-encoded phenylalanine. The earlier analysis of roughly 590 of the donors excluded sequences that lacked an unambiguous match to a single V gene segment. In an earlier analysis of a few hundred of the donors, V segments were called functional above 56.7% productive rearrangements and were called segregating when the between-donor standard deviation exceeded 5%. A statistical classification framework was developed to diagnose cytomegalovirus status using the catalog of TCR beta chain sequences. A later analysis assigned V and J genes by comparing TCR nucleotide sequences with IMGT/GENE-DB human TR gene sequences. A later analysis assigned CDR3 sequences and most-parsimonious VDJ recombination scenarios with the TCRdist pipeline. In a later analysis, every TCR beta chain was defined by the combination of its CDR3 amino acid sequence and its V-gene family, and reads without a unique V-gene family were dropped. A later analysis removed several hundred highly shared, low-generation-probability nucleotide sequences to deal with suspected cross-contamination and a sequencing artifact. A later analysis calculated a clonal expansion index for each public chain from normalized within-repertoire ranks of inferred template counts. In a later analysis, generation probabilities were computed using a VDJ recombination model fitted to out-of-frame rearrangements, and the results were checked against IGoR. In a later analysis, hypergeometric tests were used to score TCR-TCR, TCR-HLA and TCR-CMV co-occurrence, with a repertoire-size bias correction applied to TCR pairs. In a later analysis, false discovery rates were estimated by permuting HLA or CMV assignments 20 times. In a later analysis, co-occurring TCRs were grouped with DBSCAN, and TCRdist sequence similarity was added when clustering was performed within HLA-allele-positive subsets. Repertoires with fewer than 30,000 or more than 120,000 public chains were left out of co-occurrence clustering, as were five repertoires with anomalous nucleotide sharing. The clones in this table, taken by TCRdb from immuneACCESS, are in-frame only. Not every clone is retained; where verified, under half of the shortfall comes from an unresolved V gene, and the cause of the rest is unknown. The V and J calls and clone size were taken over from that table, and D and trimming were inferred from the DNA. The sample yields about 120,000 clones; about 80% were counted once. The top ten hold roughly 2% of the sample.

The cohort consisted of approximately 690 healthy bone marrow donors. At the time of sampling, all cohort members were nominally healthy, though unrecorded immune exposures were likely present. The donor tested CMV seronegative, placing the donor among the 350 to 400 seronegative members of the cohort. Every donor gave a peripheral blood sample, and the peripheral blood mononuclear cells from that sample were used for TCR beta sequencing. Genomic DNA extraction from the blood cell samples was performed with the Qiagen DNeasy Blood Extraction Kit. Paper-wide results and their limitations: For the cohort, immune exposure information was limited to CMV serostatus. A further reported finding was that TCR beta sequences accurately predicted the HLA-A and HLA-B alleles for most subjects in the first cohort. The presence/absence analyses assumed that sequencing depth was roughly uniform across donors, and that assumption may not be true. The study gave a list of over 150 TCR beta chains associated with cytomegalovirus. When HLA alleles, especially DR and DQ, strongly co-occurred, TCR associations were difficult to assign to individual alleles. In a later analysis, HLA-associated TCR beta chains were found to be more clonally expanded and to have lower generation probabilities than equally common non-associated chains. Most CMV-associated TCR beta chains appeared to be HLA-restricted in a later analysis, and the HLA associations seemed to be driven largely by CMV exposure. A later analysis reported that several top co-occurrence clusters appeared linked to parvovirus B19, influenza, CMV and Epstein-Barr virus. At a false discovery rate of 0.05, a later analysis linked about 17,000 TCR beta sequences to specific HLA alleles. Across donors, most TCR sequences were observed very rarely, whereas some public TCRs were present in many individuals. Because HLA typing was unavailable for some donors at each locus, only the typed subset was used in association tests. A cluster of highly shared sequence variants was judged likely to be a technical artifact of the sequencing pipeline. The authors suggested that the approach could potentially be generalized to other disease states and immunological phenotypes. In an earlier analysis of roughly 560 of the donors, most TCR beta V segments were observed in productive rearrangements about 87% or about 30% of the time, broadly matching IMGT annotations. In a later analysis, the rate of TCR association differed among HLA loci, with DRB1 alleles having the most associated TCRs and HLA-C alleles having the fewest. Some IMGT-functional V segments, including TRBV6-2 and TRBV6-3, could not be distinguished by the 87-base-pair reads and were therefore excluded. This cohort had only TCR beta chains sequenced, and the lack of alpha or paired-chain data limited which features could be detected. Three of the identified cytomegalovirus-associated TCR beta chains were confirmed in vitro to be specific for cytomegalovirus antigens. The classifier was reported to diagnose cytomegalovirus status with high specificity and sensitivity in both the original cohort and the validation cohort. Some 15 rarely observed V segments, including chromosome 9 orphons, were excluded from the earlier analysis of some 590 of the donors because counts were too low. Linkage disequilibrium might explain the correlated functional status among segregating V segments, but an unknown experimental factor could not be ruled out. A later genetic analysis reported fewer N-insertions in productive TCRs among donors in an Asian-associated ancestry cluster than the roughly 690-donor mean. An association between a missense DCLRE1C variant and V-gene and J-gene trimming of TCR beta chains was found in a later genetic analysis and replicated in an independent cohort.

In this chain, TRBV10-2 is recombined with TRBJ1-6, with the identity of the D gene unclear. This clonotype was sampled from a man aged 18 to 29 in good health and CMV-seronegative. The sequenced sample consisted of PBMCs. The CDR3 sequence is CASSSRLGGSPLHF. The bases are TGCGCCAGCAGTAGTAGGTTGGGAGGTTCCCCCCTCCACTTT.